This TCR beta chain was documented in a study of T cells in localized non-small cell lung cancer. Study-wide results and caveats: Maximal T cell clonality occurred in uninvolved adjacent lung, with tumor ranking below it.

As to this clone: Antigen: not known.

CDR1 is SGHRS and CDR2 is YFSETQ in the germline V gene. The CDR3 contains 16 residues. V dropped 2 bases and J dropped 5; count of bases not matched to a gene: 9. Sequencing was performed with immunoSEQ multiplex PCR; in TCRdb, only in-frame clones are kept and a portion is missing. The sample holds approximately 1,400 clones, approximately 25% seen once. The genes are TRBV5-1 and TRBJ2-5; TRBD1 matches 10 bases. The receptor was derived from a man between 35 and 75 years old with stage II lung adenocarcinoma. The sample here was lung tumor tissue, taken before any cancer treatment. As DNA, the CDR3 is TGCGCCAGCAGCTTTTCGGGACAGGGGACGTGGGAGACCCAGTACTTC. It encodes CASSFSGQGTWETQYF.